A single sample is the source of the 27 T cell receptor beta chains below, sequenced in a study of blood T cell repertoires in COVID-19. TCRdb keeps only in-frame clones here, not all; method: immunoSEQ multiplex PCR. The sample lists roughly 48,000 clones, 89% seen once, with 25% to 30% in the top ten. Sequencing was done on a sample of peripheral blood. All receptors come from an elderly woman with acute or convalescent COVID-19.

This chain uses TRBV6-1 with TRBJ1-4; a possible D gene is TRBD1 (6 bases). The CDR3 has 17 residues. Trimming shortened V by 4 bases and J by 0 bases, and 15 bases separated the two germline ends. Looked up from germline, CDR1 is MNHNS and CDR2 is SASEGT. The CDR3 DNA reads as TGTGCCAGCAGTGGCCGGGACATAACTGCAACTAATGAAAAACTGTTTTTT. Amino acid sequence: CASSGRDITATNEKLFF.

This sequence joins TRBV30 and TRBJ2-3; TRBD2 aligns across 7 bases. The junction had 5 bases not matched to a gene; V was cut back by 2 bases and J by 6 bases. From germline, CDR1 is GTSNPN and CDR2 SVGIG (reference sequence). The CDR3 contains 13 residues. CDR3 amino acids: CAWSSGGTDTQYF. Written as DNA, the CDR3 is TGTGCCTGGAGTTCGGGGGGAACCGATACGCAGTATTTT.

This clone has a single count. J is TRBJ1-5 and V is TRBV15, with a weak D call TRBD1 (6 bases). Trimming removed 1 base from V and 6 bases from J, with 19 bases in between. The CDR3 is 17 residues long. Germline V CDR1 and CDR2: LNHNV, YYDKDF (reference sequence). In DNA form, the CDR3 reads TGTGCCACCAGCAGAGTGACGAGGGCAGGGGTAGCTCAGCCCCAGCATTTT. Translation gives CATSRVTRAGVAQPQHF.

The CDR3 here is CASSLREPGGYTF. The CDR3 bases are TGTGCCAGCAGCTTACGGGAGCCGGGGGGCTACACCTTC. This chain joins TRBV7-9 and TRBJ1-2; unclear D gene. V gave up 2 bases and J gave up 8 bases, with 12 bases separating them. The CDR3 extends over 13 amino acids. Germline V gives CDR1 SEHNR, CDR2 FQNEAQ (reference sequence).

The chain couples TRBV14 to TRBJ2-7, with TRBD2 matching 8 bases. The CDR3 loop spans 15 amino acids. The trim removed 6 bases at V and 1 base at J, leaving 8 bases unmatched. Germline-derived CDR1 and CDR2 are SGHDN and FVKESK. CDR3 amino acids: CASSPRGVGSYEQYV. CDR3 in DNA: TGTGCCAGCAGTCCGCGGGGGGTTGGGTCCTACGAGCAGTACGTC.

In this sample, this clone turned up once. V is TRBV7-9 and J is TRBJ2-2; D remains unclear. The germline V and J ends were trimmed by 1 base and 3 bases, with 6 bases remaining between them. This CDR3 has 14 residues. Germline assignment: CDR1 SEHNR and CDR2 FQNEAQ (reference sequence). As DNA, the CDR3 is TGTGCCAGCAGCTTAGGGCAGGACACCGGGGAGCTGTTTTTT. Amino acid sequence: CASSLGQDTGELFF.

The genes are TRBV11-2 and TRBJ1-2, with TRBD1 matching 7 bases. The CDR3 totals 13 residues. Trimming removed 5 bases from V and 3 bases from J; junction bases left unmatched: 3. Germline V gene data show CDR1 as SGHAT and CDR2 as FQNNGV. CDR3 region: CASSPGTDYGYTF. CDR3 sequence (DNA): TGTGCCAGCAGCCCGGGGACAGACTATGGCTACACCTTC.

Comment on this clone: The junction departs from the called germline gene at one end, perhaps through a read error. The rearrangement links TRBV5-4 to TRBJ2-4; 11 nucleotides align to TRBD2. Germline V lookup: CDR1 SGHNT, CDR2 YYREEE (reference sequence). This CDR3 spans 12 amino acids. The CDR3 here is CASSLGTSGGDF. The CDR3 DNA reads TGTGCCAGCAGCTTGGGTACTAGCGGGGGTGACTTC.

This chain links TRBV19 with TRBJ1-1, with TRBD1 matching 8 bases. The V and J ends lost 5 bases and 4 bases, in that order; junction bases with no gene match: 12. The CDR3 extends over 16 amino acids. Germline V gene sequence: CDR1 LNHDA, CDR2 SQIVND (reference sequence). CDR3 in DNA: TGTGCCAGTAGTCTTAGGACAGGGTCGATCGTCACTGAAGCTTTCTTT. It translates to CASSLRTGSIVTEAFF.

This clone was counted once. This rearrangement joins TRBV14 to TRBJ2-3; D unclear. Germline CDR1 and CDR2: SGHDN and FVKESK. The CDR3 has 14 amino acids. Trimming left V 0 bases short and J 4 bases short, with 8 bases between. The CDR3 sequence is CASSQDPSADTQYF. The CDR3 nucleotides read TGTGCCAGCAGCCAAGATCCCTCCGCAGATACGCAGTATTTT.

V usage is TRBV7-2 and J usage is TRBJ2-1; maybe TRBD2 (6 bases). Germline assignment: CDR1 SGHTA and CDR2 FQGNSA. The CDR3 has 15 amino acids. V lost 0 bases, J lost 2 bases, and 8 bases lay in between. The CDR3 spells CASSLAPGAYNEQFF. CDR3 sequence (DNA): TGTGCCAGCAGCTTAGCGCCGGGAGCCTACAATGAGCAGTTCTTC.

The V and J genes are TRBV28 and TRBJ2-3, with TRBD1 matching 7 bases. The CDR3 has 17 residues. Germline values: CDR1 MDHEN, CDR2 SYDVKM. V lost 5 bases and J lost 2; bases outside the gene matches: 13. The CDR3 spells CASSPPRTGRFTDTQYF. In DNA form, the CDR3 reads TGTGCCAGCAGTCCCCCTAGGACAGGTCGATTCACAGATACGCAGTATTTT.

DNA of the CDR3: TGTGCCAGCACCGCCCCTGAGGGAAAACTGTTTTTT. The encoded protein is CASTAPEGKLFF. This chain links TRBV6-5 with TRBJ1-4; D call uncertain. The V end was cut by 7 bases, the J end by 10 bases, with 13 bases between. Germline-derived CDR1 and CDR2 are MNHEY and SVGAGI. The CDR3 sequence is 12 residues long.

V is TRBV7-9 and J is TRBJ2-3, with no clear D. Deletions cut 1 base from V and 1 base from J, with 9 bases between. The CDR3 is 15 residues long. CDR1 and CDR2 from the germline V gene are SEHNR and FQNEAQ (reference sequence). Written as DNA, the CDR3 is TGTGCCAGCAGCTTAGGATCTGAGGGCACAGATACGCAGTATTTT. Translated, it gives CASSLGSEGTDTQYF.

The gene calls are TRBV5-4 and TRBJ1-6; TRBD1 matches at 7 bases. The CDR3 is 17 residues long. The V gene end was trimmed by 3 bases and the J gene end by 0 bases; junction bases not matched to a gene: 6. From germline, CDR1 is SGHNT and CDR2 YYREEE (reference sequence). This CDR3 reads CASSSDRAPSYNSPLHF. CDR3 DNA: TGTGCCAGCAGCTCCGACAGGGCTCCCTCCTATAATTCACCCCTCCACTTT.

This chain uses TRBV4-1 with TRBJ2-1; 11 nucleotides agree with TRBD2. This CDR3 has 17 amino acids. Germline lookup yields CDR1 MGHRA and CDR2 YSYEKL. Losses at the gene ends were 2 bases for V and 6 bases for J; bases not matched to a gene: 9. Here the CDR3 DNA reads TGCGCCAGCAGCCAAACTCTTAGCGGGGGGGCCAGCAATGAGCAGTTCTTC. It yields the protein CASSQTLSGGASNEQFF.

The chain links TRBV2 to TRBJ1-1, with D possibly being TRBD1 (6 bases). The germline gives CDR1 SNHLY, CDR2 FYNNEI. CDR3 length: 14 residues. Trimming took off 5 bases at V and 5 bases at J, with 15 bases between the two ends. CDR3 DNA sequence: TGTGCCAGCAGTTCCAGGGGAAGTGGAACTGAAGCTTTCTTT. Translating it yields CASSSRGSGTEAFF.

The chain carries TRBV19 and TRBJ1-5; TRBD1 is a possible D gene (6 bases). The CDR3 is 13 residues long. The V gene's germline CDR1 is LNHDA and CDR2 SQIVND (reference sequence). Trimming stripped 7 bases from V and 5 bases from J, with 12 bases between. The CDR3: CASITRGYQPQHF. Written as DNA, the CDR3 is TGTGCCAGTATAACGAGGGGGTATCAGCCCCAGCATTTT.

This rearrangement joins TRBV29-1 to TRBJ1-3; D is uncertain. This CDR3 has 11 residues. Trimming removed 7 bases from V and 4 bases from J, with 8 bases in between. Germline CDR1 reads SQVTM; CDR2 reads ANQGSEA. CDR3 bases: TGCAGCGGCCGAGAGGGAAACACCATATATTTT. This sequence encodes CSGREGNTIYF.

The table lists this clone with a count of one. V usage is TRBV5-4 and J usage is TRBJ2-5; D may be TRBD1 (6 bases). Germline V gene data show CDR1 as SGHNT and CDR2 as YYREEE (reference sequence). CDR3 size: 14 residues. Trimming took 3 bases from V and 3 from J, leaving 12 bases between them. CDR3 in amino acids: CASSWMGAEETQYF. The CDR3 nucleotides are TGTGCCAGCAGCTGGATGGGGGCGGAAGAGACCCAGTACTTC.

This chain joins TRBV21-1 and TRBJ1-1; the DNA was not used to check the table's D call, TRBD1. TRBV21-1 is noted as a pseudogene. The CDR3 is 22 residues long. CDR3 DNA sequence: TGTGCCAGCAGCAAAAGGTCCCCGGAGGGGCAGGGGGCGACGAGGATGAACACTGAAGCTTTCTTT. As protein: CASSKRSPEGQGATRMNTEAFF.

The rearrangement uses TRBV27 and TRBJ2-6; 8 bases fit TRBD1. Germline values: CDR1 MNHEY, CDR2 SMNVEV (reference sequence). After removal of 3 bases from V and 0 bases from J, the junction contained 4 bases not matched to a gene. CDR3 size: 17 residues. The CDR3 DNA is TGTGCCAGCAGTTTGGGACAGGCCCACTCTGGGGCCAACGTCCTGACTTTC. Protein product: CASSLGQAHSGANVLTF.

CDR3 protein: CASRAQGGNQPQHF. The CDR3 nucleotides read TGTGCCAGCAGGGCACAGGGTGGCAATCAGCCCCAGCATTTT. The chain has TRBV2 and TRBJ1-5, with a weak D call TRBD1 (6 bases). The CDR3 extends over 14 amino acids. Germline loops: CDR1 SNHLY, CDR2 FYNNEI. The V gene lost 6 bases and the J gene lost 2 bases, with 11 bases spanning the gap.

This chain uses TRBV6-5 with TRBJ2-7; tentative D call: TRBD1 (5 bases). The germline V and J ends were trimmed by 10 bases and 2 bases, with 12 bases remaining between them. CDR3 length: 12 residues. Germline V gives CDR1 MNHEY, CDR2 SVGAGI. DNA of the CDR3: TGTGCCACCTCGCCAGGGCCCTACGAGCAGTACTTC. It specifies CATSPGPYEQYF.

This clone was detected once. V gene TRBV3-1 (or the pseudogene TRBV3-2) combines with J gene TRBJ1-2; D possibly corresponds to TRBD1 (5 bases). V was trimmed by 3 bases and J by 5 bases, leaving 13 bases between them. Per germline, CDR1 LGHDT and CDR2 YNNKEL (reference sequence). CDR3 length: 14 amino acids. CDR3 loop: CASSHRGVDYGYTF. Written as DNA, the CDR3 is TGTGCCAGCAGCCACCGGGGGGTAGATTATGGCTACACCTTC.

This chain uses TRBV19 with TRBJ1-1; 8 bases map to TRBD1. The CDR3 spans 14 residues. After removal of 5 bases from V and 5 bases from J, the junction contained 7 bases not matched to a gene. Germline CDR1 is LNHDA and CDR2 is SQIVND (reference sequence). CDR3 nucleotides: TGTGCCAGTAGTTCAGGGGGCTTGGGGACTGAAGCTTTCTTT. Its protein is CASSSGGLGTEAFF.

The chain employs TRBV15 and TRBJ1-4; perhaps TRBD1 as D (6 bases). This CDR3 is 16 amino acids long. Germline V gives CDR1 LNHNV, CDR2 YYDKDF (reference sequence). V was shortened by 0 bases and J by 6 bases, with 14 bases between the two germline ends. The CDR3 protein is CATSRDPGGLDEKLFF. For the CDR3, the DNA is TGTGCCACCAGCAGAGATCCGGGGGGCCTTGATGAAAAACTGTTTTTT. The whole variable domain, remainder taken from reference TRBV15 and TRBJ1-4, is DAMVIQNPRYQVTQFGKPVTLSCSQTLNHNVMYWYQQKSSQAPKLLFHYYDKDFNNEADTPDNFQSRRPNTSFCFLDIRSPGLGDTAMYLCATSRDPGGLDEKLFFGSGTQLSVL.